These T cell receptor beta chains were read from a single sample in a study of blood T cell repertoires in COVID-19. Repertoires were generated with immunoSEQ multiplex PCR, while TCRdb's copy carries only in-frame clones and drops some. The sample has 340,000 or so clones; 80% to 90% are singletons. The sequenced material came from PBMCs or T cells enriched from blood (not recorded which). The source is a woman aged 40 to 55 with acute COVID-19. CDR3s include the opening cysteine and the closing phenylalanine or tryptophan. A D gene is named only where the DNA matches it firmly. Clone size is shown for a subset of rows, as once, few, many or a class of expanded clone.

D gene: TRBD1
J gene: TRBJ2-4
V gene: TRBV5-6
CDR3 length: 15
clone size: .
CDR3 DNA: TGTGCCAGCAGCTCGGACAGGGGAGCCAAAAACATTCAGTACTTC
CDR3 protein: CASSSDRGAKNIQYF

D gene: .
J gene: TRBJ1-1
V gene: TRBV5-6
CDR3 length: 12
clone size: .
CDR3 DNA: TGTGCCAGCAGCCGGGAGGGAAGTGAAGCTTTCTTT
CDR3 protein: CASSREGSEAFF

D gene: .
J gene: TRBJ2-6
V gene: TRBV6-2/TRBV6-3
CDR3 length: 16
clone size: .
CDR3 DNA: TGTGCCAGCAGTTACGGTCTACCCTCTGGGGCCAACGTCCTGACTTTC
CDR3 protein: CASSYGLPSGANVLTF

D gene: .
J gene: TRBJ1-2
V gene: TRBV6-5
CDR3 length: 13
clone size: .
CDR3 DNA: TGTGCCAGCAGTCTTACAGGTGAAAATGGCTACACCTTC
CDR3 protein: CASSLTGENGYTF

D gene: TRBD1
J gene: TRBJ2-2
V gene: TRBV25-1
CDR3 length: 14
clone size: .
CDR3 DNA: TGTGCCAGCAGTTCCGCAGGGGGCACCGGGGAGCTGTTTTTT
CDR3 protein: CASSSAGGTGELFF

D gene: .
J gene: TRBJ1-5
V gene: TRBV19
CDR3 length: 15
clone size: once
CDR3 DNA: TGTGCCAGTAGGCTGGACAGCAATAGCAATCAGCCCCAGCATTTT
CDR3 protein: CASRLDSNSNQPQHF

D gene: .
J gene: TRBJ1-2
V gene: TRBV19
CDR3 length: 13
clone size: .
CDR3 DNA: TGTGCCAGTAGTATCGGGGAGCTGGGTGGCTACACCTTC
CDR3 protein: CASSIGELGGYTF

D gene: .
J gene: TRBJ2-5
V gene: TRBV7-9
CDR3 length: 15
clone size: .
CDR3 DNA: TGTGCCAGCAGCCTTAGACAGGGAGGCCCAGGGACCCAGTACTTC
CDR3 protein: CASSLRQGGPGTQYF

D gene: TRBD1
J gene: TRBJ2-2
V gene: TRBV7-2
CDR3 length: 16
clone size: .
CDR3 DNA: TGTGCCAGCAGCTCGAGGACAGGAGCGAACACCGGGGAGCTGTTTTTT
CDR3 protein: CASSSRTGANTGELFF

D gene: .
J gene: TRBJ1-4
V gene: TRBV2
CDR3 length: 15
clone size: once
CDR3 DNA: TGTGCCAGCAGTGAAATTCAGGCAACTAATGAAAAACTGTTTTTT
CDR3 protein: CASSEIQATNEKLFF

D gene: TRBD2
J gene: TRBJ2-7
V gene: TRBV4-1
CDR3 length: 16
clone size: .
CDR3 DNA: TGCGCCAGCAGCCAAGATTCCAGCGGGAGGGCCTCCGAGCAGTACTTC
CDR3 protein: CASSQDSSGRASEQYF

D gene: TRBD1
J gene: TRBJ2-1
V gene: TRBV6-6
CDR3 length: 17
clone size: .
CDR3 DNA: TGTGCCAGCAGTCCTCCCCGTCGGACAGGGGGCTCTAATGAGCAGTTCTTC
CDR3 protein: CASSPPRRTGGSNEQFF

D gene: TRBD2
J gene: TRBJ2-7
V gene: TRBV6-5
CDR3 length: 15
clone size: .
CDR3 DNA: TGTGCCAGCAGTTACTCTAGCGGGCCTAGCTACGAGCAGTACTTC
CDR3 protein: CASSYSSGPSYEQYF

D gene: .
J gene: TRBJ2-7
V gene: TRBV3-1/TRBV3-2
CDR3 length: 13
clone size: few
CDR3 DNA: TGTGCCAGCAGCCAAAGGGGAACCTACGAGCAGTACTTC
CDR3 protein: CASSQRGTYEQYF

D gene: TRBD1
J gene: TRBJ2-1
V gene: TRBV10-3
CDR3 length: 14
clone size: .
CDR3 DNA: TGTGCCATCAAAGAGGACAGGGTATTGGATGAGCAGTTCTTC
CDR3 protein: CAIKEDRVLDEQFF

D gene: TRBD2
J gene: TRBJ2-1
V gene: TRBV6-2/TRBV6-3
CDR3 length: 16
clone size: few
CDR3 DNA: TGTGCCAGCAGTTACGGTAGCGGGGGGGCACTCAATGAGCAGTTCTTC
CDR3 protein: CASSYGSGGALNEQFF

D gene: TRBD1
J gene: TRBJ1-5
V gene: TRBV28
CDR3 length: 18
clone size: .
CDR3 DNA: TGTGCCAGCAGTTTAGGCAGGGGGCCCTCCTATAGCAATCAGCCCCAGCATTTT
CDR3 protein: CASSLGRGPSYSNQPQHF

D gene: .
J gene: TRBJ2-1
V gene: TRBV4-3
CDR3 length: 16
clone size: few
CDR3 DNA: TGCGCCAGCAGCCAAAGGGGGGGGGAGAGCTACAATGAGCAGTTCTTC
CDR3 protein: CASSQRGGESYNEQFF

D gene: .
J gene: TRBJ1-2
V gene: TRBV7-9
CDR3 length: 14
clone size: .
CDR3 DNA: TGTGCCAGCAGCTTAAGGGGCGCTAACTATGGCTACACCTTC
CDR3 protein: CASSLRGANYGYTF

D gene: TRBD2
J gene: TRBJ2-3
V gene: TRBV7-6
CDR3 length: 16
clone size: .
CDR3 DNA: TGTGCCAGCAGCTTAGCCGGGACTAGCGGGGCAGATACGCAGTATTTT
CDR3 protein: CASSLAGTSGADTQYF

D gene: .
J gene: TRBJ2-2
V gene: TRBV1
CDR3 length: 21
clone size: .
CDR3 DNA: TGCACCAGCAGCCAAGATCTTGGAATAGCGGGAGGGCCATCGAACACCGGGGAGCTGTTTTTT
CDR3 protein: CTSSQDLGIAGGPSNTGELFF

D gene: TRBD2
J gene: TRBJ2-6
V gene: TRBV9
CDR3 length: 20
clone size: .
CDR3 DNA: TGTGCCAGCAGCGCCGGACTAGCGGGAATAGTAAAAGCTGGGGCCAACGTCCTGACTTTC
CDR3 protein: CASSAGLAGIVKAGANVLTF

D gene: .
J gene: TRBJ1-2
V gene: TRBV5-1
CDR3 length: 13
clone size: .
CDR3 DNA: TGCGCCAGCAGCTTGGGACAGAACTATGGCTACACCTTC
CDR3 protein: CASSLGQNYGYTF

D gene: .
J gene: TRBJ2-1
V gene: TRBV14
CDR3 length: 16
clone size: .
CDR3 DNA: TGTGCCAGCAGCCAAGATTGGGGCGGACTAAACAATGAGCAGTTCTTC
CDR3 protein: CASSQDWGGLNNEQFF